This T cell receptor (beta chain) was sequenced for a study of identical twins. TCRdb redid the calling of the 5' RACE reads with MiXCR, one entry per CDR3 protein. Of roughly 690,000 distinct CDR3 sequences listed, roughly 6% are singletons. This clonotype was counted at least ten times. The CDR3 runs 11 residues. V shed 6 bases and J shed 10 bases, with 10 bases lying between them. Germline values: CDR1 MNHEY, CDR2 SVGAGI. Sequencing used naive T cells sorted from blood. This clonotype originated in a man aged 18-30 years in good health. The genes are TRBV6-5 and TRBJ2-1, with a possible D match to TRBD2 (5 bases). CDR3 coding DNA: TGTGCCAGCAGACTGGGAGACGAGCAGTTCTTC. It specifies CASRLGDEQFF.